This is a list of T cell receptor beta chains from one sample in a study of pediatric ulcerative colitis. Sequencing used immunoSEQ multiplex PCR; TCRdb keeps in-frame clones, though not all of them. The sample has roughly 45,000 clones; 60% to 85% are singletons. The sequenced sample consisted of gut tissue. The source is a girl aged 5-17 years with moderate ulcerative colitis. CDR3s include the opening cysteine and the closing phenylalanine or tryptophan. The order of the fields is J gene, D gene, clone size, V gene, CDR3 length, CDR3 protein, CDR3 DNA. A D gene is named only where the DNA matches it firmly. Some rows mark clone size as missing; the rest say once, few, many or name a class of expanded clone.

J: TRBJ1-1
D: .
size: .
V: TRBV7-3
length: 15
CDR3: CASSPAGGLNTEAFF
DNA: TGTGCCAGCAGCCCCGCCGGGGGTCTGAACACTGAAGCTTTCTTT

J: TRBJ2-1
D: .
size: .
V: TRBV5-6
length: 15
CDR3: CASSFITRINNEQFF
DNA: TGTGCCAGCAGCTTTATTACCCGGATAAACAATGAGCAGTTCTTC

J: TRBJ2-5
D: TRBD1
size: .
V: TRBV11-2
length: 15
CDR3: CASSLDGTAQETQYF
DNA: TGTGCCAGCAGCTTAGACGGGACAGCTCAAGAGACCCAGTACTTC

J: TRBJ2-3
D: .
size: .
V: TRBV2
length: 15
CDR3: CASSEAGRDTDTQYF
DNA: TGTGCCAGCAGTGAAGCGGGCCGAGACACAGATACGCAGTATTTT

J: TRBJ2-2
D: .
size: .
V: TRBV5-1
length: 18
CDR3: CASRVEVGQPNSTGELFF
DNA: TGCGCCAGCAGGGTTGAGGTTGGACAGCCCAACTCCACCGGGGAGCTGTTTTTT

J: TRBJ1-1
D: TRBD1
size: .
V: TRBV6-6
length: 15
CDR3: CASSYSGQANTEAFF
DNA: TGTGCCAGCAGTTACTCAGGACAGGCAAACACTGAAGCTTTCTTT

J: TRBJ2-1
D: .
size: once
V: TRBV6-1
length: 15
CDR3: CASSDWVSSYNEQFF
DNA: TGTGCCAGCAGTGACTGGGTTAGCTCCTACAATGAGCAGTTCTTC

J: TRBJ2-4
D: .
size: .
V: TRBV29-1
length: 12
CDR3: CSLRLDKNIQYF
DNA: TGCAGCCTTCGACTGGACAAAAACATTCAGTACTTC

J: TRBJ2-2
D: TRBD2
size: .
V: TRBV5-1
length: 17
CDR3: CASSLGPLAGYTGELFF
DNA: TGCGCCAGCAGCTTGGGCCCCCTAGCGGGGTATACCGGGGAGCTGTTTTTT

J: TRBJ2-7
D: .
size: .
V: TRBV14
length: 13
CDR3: CASSQASAYEQYF
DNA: TGTGCCAGCAGCCAAGCCAGCGCCTACGAGCAGTACTTC

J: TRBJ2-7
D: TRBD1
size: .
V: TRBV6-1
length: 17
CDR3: CASSEWASGQGLYEQYF
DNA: TGTGCCAGCAGTGAATGGGCCTCGGGACAGGGGTTATACGAGCAGTACTTC

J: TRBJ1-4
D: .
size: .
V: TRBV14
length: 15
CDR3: CASSATGLLNEKLFF
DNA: TGTGCCAGCAGCGCCACAGGGTTATTGAATGAAAAACTGTTTTTT

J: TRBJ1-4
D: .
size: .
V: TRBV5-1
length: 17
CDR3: CASSWSPAGATNEKLFF
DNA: TGCGCCAGCAGCTGGTCTCCCGCCGGAGCAACTAATGAAAAACTGTTTTTT

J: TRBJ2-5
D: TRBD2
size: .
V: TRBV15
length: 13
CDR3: CATSRGLGETQYF
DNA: TGTGCCACCAGCAGGGGACTAGGGGAGACCCAGTACTTC

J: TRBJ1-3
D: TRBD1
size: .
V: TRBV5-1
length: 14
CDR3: CASSAQGSGNTIYF
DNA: TGCGCCAGCAGCGCACAGGGGTCTGGAAACACCATATATTTT

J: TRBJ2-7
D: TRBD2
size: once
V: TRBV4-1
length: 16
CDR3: CASSPPFSGAPGEQYF
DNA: TGCGCCAGCAGCCCTCCGTTTAGCGGGGCCCCGGGGGAGCAGTACTTC

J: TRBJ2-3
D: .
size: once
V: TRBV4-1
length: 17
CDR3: CASSHSKGGLGTDTQYF
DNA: TGCGCCAGCAGCCACTCCAAAGGGGGACTGGGCACAGATACGCAGTATTTT

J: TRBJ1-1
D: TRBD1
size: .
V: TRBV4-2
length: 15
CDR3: CASSQLNRGPTEAFF
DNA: TGTGCCAGCAGCCAACTTAACAGGGGGCCTACTGAAGCTTTCTTT

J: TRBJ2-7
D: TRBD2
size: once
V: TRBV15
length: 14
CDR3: CATSRGLAGDEQYF
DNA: TGTGCCACCAGCCGGGGACTAGCGGGAGACGAGCAGTACTTC

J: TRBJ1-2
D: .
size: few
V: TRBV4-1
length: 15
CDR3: CASSLRDGPNYGYTF
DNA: TGCGCCAGCAGCCTCCGGGACGGACCCAACTATGGCTACACCTTC

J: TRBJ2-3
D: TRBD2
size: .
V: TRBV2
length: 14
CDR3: CASSGGGRTDTQYF
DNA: TGTGCCAGCAGTGGAGGCGGGAGAACAGATACGCAGTATTTT

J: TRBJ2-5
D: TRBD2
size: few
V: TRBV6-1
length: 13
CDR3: CASSLGLAETQYF
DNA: TGTGCCAGCAGCCTCGGACTAGCGGAGACCCAGTACTTC

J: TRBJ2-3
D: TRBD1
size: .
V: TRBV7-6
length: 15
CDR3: CASSSGGSPTDTQYF
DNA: TGTGCCAGCAGCTCAGGGGGCAGCCCCACAGATACGCAGTATTTT

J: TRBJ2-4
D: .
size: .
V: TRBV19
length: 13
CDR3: CASADRRWDIQYF
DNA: TGTGCCAGTGCGGACCGCCGGTGGGACATCCAGTACTTC

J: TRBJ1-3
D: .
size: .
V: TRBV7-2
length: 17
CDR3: CASSFSGPAFSGNTIYF
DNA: TGTGCCAGCAGCTTTTCAGGGCCCGCGTTCTCTGGAAACACCATATATTTT

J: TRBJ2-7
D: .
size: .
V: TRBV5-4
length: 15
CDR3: CASSLIGDRPYEQYF
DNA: TGTGCCAGCAGCTTGATCGGTGACAGGCCCTACGAGCAGTACTTC

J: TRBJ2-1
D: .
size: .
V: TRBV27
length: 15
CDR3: CASSLRPTTDNEQFF
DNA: TGTGCCAGCAGTTTACGCCCGACCACCGACAATGAGCAGTTCTTC

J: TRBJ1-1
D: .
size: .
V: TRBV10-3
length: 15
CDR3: CAISESPGGDTEAFF
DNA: TGTGCCATCAGTGAATCCCCGGGGGGTGACACTGAAGCTTTCTTT

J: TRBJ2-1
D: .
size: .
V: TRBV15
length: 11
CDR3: CATSVKNEQFF
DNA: TGTGCCACCAGCGTAAAGAATGAGCAGTTCTTC

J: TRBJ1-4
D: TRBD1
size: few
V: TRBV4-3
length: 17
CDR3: CASSPPRTGVTNEKLFF
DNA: TGCGCCAGCAGCCCCCCAAGGACAGGGGTCACTAATGAAAAACTGTTTTTT

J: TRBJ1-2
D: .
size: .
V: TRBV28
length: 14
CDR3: CASSSVSQEYGYTF
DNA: TGTGCCAGCAGTTCCGTATCCCAGGAGTATGGCTACACCTTC

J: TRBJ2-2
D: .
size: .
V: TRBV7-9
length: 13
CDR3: CASSDGADRELFF
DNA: TGTGCCAGCAGCGACGGGGCCGACCGGGAGCTGTTTTTT

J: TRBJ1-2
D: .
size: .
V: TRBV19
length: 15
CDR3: CASRSQTFENYGYTF
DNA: TGTGCCAGTAGGAGTCAGACTTTTGAAAACTATGGCTACACCTTC

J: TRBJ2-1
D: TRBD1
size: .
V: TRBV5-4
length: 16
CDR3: CASSYRQGGMYNEQFF
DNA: TGTGCCAGCAGCTATCGACAGGGGGGCATGTACAATGAGCAGTTCTTC

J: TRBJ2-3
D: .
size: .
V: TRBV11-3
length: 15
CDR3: CASSFGGTHTDTQYF
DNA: TGTGCCAGCAGCTTCGGCGGGACACACACAGATACGCAGTATTTT

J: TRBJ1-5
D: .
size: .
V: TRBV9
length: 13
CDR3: CASSVGPNQPQHF
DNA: TGTGCCAGCAGCGTAGGACCCAATCAGCCCCAGCATTTT